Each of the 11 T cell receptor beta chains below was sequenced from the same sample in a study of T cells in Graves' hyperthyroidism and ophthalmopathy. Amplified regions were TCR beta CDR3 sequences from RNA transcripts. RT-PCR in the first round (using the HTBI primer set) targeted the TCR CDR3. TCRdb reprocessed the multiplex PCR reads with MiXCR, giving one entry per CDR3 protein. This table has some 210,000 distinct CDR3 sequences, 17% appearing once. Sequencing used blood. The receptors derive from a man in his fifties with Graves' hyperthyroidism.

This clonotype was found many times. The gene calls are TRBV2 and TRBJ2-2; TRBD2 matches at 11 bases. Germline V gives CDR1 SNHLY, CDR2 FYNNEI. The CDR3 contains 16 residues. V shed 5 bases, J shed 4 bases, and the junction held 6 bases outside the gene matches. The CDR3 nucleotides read TGTGCCAGCAGTATTCAGACTAGCGGGATCACCGGGGAGCTGTTTTTT. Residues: CASSIQTSGITGELFF.

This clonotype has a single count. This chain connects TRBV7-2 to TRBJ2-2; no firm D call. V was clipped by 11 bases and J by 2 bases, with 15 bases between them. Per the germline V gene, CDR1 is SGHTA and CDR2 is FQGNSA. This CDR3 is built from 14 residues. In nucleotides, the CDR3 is TGTGCCGCCAAGGACCAACCTAACACCGGGGAGCTGTTTTTT. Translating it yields CAAKDQPNTGELFF. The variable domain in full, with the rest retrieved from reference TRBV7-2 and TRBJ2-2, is GAGVSQSPSNKVTEKGKDVELRCDPISGHTALYWYRQSLGQGLEFLIYFQGNSAPDKSGLPSDRFSAERTGGSVSTLTIQRTQQEDSAVYLCAAKDQPNTGELFFGEGSRLTVL.

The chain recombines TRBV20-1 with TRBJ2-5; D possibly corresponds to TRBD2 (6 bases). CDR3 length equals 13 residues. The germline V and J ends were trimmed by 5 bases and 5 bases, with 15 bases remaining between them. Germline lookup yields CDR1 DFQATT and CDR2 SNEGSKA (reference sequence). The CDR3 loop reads CSAPEGLRETQYF. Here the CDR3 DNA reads TGCAGTGCTCCGGAGGGCTTACGGGAGACCCAGTACTTC.

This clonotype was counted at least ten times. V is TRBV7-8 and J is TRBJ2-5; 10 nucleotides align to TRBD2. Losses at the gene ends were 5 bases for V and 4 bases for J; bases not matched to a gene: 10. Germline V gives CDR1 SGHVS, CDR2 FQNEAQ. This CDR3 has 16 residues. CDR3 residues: CASSPPMRLAGETQYF. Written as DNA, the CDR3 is TGTGCCAGCAGCCCGCCTATGCGACTAGCGGGAGAGACCCAGTACTTC.

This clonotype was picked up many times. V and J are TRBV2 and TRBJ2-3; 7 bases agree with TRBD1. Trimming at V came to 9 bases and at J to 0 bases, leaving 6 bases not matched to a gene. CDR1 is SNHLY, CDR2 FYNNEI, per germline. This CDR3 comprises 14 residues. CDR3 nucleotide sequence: TGTGCCAGTGGACAGGACACTAGCACAGATACGCAGTATTTT. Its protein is CASGQDTSTDTQYF. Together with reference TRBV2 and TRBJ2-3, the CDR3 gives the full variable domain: EPEVTQTPSHQVTQMGQEVILRCVPISNHLYFYWYRQILGQKVEFLVSFYNNEISEKSEIFDDQFSVERPDGSNFTLKIRSTKLEDSAMYFCASGQDTSTDTQYFGPGTRLTVL.

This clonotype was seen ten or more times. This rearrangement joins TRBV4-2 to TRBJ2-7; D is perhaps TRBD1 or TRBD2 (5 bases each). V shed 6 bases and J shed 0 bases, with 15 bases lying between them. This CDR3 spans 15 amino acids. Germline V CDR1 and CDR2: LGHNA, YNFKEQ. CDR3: CASRYWDQSSYEQYF. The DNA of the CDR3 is TGTGCCAGCAGATACTGGGACCAGAGCTCCTACGAGCAGTACTTC.

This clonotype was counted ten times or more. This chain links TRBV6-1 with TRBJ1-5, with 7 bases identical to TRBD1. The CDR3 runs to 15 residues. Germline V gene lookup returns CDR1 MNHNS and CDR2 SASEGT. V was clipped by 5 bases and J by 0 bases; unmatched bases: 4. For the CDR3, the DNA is TGTGCCAGCAGTTCGACAGGGTTTAGCAATCAGCCCCAGCATTTT. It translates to CASSSTGFSNQPQHF.

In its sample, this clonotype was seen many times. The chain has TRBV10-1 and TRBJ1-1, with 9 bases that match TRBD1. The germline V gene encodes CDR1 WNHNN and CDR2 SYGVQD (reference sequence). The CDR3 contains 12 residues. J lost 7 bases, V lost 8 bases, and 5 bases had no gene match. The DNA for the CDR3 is TGCGCCAGCGGAACGGGACAGGGTGAAGCTTTCTTT. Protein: CASGTGQGEAFF.

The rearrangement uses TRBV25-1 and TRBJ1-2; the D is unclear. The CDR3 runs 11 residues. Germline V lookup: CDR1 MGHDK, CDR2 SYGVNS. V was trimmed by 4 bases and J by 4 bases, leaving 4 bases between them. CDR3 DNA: TGTGCCAGCAGTGTTTTCTATGGCTACACCTTC. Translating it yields CASSVFYGYTF.

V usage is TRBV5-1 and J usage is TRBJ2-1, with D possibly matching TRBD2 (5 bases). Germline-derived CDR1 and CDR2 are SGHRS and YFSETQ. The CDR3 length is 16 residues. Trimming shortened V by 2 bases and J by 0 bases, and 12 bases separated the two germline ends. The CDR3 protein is CASSLSGAPSYNEQFF. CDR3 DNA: TGCGCCAGCAGCTTAAGCGGAGCGCCCTCCTACAATGAGCAGTTCTTC.

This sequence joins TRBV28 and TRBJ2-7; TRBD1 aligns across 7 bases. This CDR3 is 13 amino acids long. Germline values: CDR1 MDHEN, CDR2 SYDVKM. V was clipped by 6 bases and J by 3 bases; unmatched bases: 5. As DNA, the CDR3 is TGTGCCAGCAGGGGGACAGCTATCTACGAGCAGTACTTC. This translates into CASRGTAIYEQYF. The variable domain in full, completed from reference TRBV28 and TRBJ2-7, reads DVKVTQSSRYLVKRTGEKVFLECVQDMDHENMFWYRQDPGLGLRLIYFSYDVKMKEKGDIPEGYSVSREKKERFSLILESASTNQTSMYLCASRGTAIYEQYFGPGTRLTVT.